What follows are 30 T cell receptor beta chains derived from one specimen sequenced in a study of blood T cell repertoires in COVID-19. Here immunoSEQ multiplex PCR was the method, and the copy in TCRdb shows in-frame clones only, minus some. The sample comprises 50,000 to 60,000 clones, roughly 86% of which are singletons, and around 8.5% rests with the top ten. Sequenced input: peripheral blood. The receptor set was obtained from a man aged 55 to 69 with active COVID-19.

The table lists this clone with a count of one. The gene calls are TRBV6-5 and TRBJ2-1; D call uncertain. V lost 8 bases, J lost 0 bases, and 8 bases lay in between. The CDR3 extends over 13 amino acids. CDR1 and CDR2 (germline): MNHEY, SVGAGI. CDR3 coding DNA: TGTGCCAGCCTCAGAAACTCCTACAATGAGCAGTTCTTC. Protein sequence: CASLRNSYNEQFF.

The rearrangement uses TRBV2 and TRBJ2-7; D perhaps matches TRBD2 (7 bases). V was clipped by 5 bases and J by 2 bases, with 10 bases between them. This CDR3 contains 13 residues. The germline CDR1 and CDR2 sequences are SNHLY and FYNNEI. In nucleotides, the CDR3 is TGTGCCAGCAGTCAAGGGGGGGCCTACGAGCAGTACTTC. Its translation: CASSQGGAYEQYF.

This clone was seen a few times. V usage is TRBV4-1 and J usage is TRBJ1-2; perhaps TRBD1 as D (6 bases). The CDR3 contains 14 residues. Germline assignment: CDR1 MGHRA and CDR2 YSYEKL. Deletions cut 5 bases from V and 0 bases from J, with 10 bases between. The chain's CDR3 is CASSADSTNYGYTF. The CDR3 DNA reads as TGCGCCAGCAGCGCGGACAGTACTAACTATGGCTACACCTTC.

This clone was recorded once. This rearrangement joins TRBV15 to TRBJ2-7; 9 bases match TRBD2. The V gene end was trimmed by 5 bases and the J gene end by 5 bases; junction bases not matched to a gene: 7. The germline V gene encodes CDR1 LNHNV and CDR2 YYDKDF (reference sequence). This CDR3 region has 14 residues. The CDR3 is CATSETSGEHEQYF. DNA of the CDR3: TGTGCCACCAGCGAGACTAGCGGTGAACACGAGCAGTACTTC.

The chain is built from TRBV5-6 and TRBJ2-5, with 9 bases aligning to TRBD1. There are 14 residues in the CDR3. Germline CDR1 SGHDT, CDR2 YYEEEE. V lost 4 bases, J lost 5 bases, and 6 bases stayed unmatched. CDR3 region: CASSLGTGRETQYF. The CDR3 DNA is TGTGCCAGCAGCCTAGGGACAGGGAGGGAGACCCAGTACTTC.

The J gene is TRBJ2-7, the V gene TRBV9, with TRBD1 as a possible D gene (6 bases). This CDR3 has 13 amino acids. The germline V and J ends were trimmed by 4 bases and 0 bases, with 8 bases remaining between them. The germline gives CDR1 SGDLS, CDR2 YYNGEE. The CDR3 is CASSRDTSYEQYF. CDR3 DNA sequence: TGTGCCAGCAGCCGGGACACCTCCTACGAGCAGTACTTC. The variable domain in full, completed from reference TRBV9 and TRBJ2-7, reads DSGVTQTPKHLITATGQRVTLRCSPRSGDLSVYWYQQSLDQGLQFLIQYYNGEERAKGNILERFSAQQFPDLHSELNLSSLELGDSALYFCASSRDTSYEQYFGPGTRLTVT.

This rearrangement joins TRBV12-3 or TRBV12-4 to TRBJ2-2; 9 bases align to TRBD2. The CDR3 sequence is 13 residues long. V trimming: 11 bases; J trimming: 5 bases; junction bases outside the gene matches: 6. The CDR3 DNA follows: TGTGCCTTTCTGCTAGCGGGAACCGGGGAGCTGTTTTTT. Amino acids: CAFLLAGTGELFF.

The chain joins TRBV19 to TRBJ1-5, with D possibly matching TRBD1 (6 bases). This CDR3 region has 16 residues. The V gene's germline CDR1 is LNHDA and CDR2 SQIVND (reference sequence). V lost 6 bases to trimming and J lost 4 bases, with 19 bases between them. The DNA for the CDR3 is TGTGCCAGTAGAGCGCAGCTTTTGGACAGTAATCAGCCCCAGCATTTT. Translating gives CASRAQLLDSNQPQHF. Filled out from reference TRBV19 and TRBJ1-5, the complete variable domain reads DGGITQSPKYLFRKEGQNVTLSCEQNLNHDAMYWYRQDPGQGLRLIYYSQIVNDFQKGDIAEGYSVSREKKESFPLTVTSAQKNPTAFYLCASRAQLLDSNQPQHFGDGTRLSIL.

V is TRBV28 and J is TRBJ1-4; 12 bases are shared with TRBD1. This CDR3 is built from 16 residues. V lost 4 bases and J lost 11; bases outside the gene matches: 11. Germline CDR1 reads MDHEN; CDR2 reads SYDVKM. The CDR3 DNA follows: TGTGCCAGCAGTTCTCGCCCGGGACAGGGGGCGGGGAAACTGTTTTTT. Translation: CASSSRPGQGAGKLFF.

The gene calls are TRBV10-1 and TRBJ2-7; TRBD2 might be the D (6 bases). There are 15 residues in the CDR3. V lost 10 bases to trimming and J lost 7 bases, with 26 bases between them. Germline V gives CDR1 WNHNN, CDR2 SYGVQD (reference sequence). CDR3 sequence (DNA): TGCGCCACCGTACCCTCGAGCAGACCCGCGGGAGAGCAGTACTTC. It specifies CATVPSSRPAGEQYF.

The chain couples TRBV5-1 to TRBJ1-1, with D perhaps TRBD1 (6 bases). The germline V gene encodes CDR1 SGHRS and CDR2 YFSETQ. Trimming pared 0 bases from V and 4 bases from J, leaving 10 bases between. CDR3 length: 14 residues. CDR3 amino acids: CASSLGGGLTEAFF. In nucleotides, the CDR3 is TGCGCCAGCAGCTTGGGCGGGGGGCTCACTGAAGCTTTCTTT. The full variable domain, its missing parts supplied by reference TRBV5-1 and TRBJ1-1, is KAGVTQTPRYLIKTRGQQVTLSCSPISGHRSVSWYQQTPGQGLQFLFEYFSETQRNKGNFPGRFSGRQFSNSRSEMNVSTLELGDSALYLCASSLGGGLTEAFFGQGTRLTVV.

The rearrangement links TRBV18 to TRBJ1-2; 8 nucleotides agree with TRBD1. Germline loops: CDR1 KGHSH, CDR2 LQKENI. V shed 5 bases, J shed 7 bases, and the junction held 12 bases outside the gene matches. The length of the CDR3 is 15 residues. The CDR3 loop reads CASSSFDRGDGGYTF. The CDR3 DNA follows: TGTGCCAGCTCATCATTCGACAGGGGCGATGGTGGCTACACCTTC. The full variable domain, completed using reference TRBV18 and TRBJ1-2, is NAGVMQNPRHLVRRRGQEARLRCSPMKGHSHVYWYRQLPEEGLKFMVYLQKENIIDESGMPKERFSAEFPKEGPSILRIQQVVRGDSAAYFCASSSFDRGDGGYTFGSGTRLTVV.

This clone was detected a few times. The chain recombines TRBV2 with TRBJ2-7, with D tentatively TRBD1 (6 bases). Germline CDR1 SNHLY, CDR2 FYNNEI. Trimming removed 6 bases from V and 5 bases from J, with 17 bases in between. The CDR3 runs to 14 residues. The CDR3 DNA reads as TGTGCCAGCAGGGGGGTCAGGGGCGGCAACGAGCAGTACTTC. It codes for CASRGVRGGNEQYF.

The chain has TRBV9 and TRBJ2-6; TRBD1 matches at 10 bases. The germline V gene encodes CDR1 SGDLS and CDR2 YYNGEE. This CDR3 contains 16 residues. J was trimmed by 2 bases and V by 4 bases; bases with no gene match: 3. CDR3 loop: CASSPGQGAGANVLTF. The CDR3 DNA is TGTGCCAGCAGCCCAGGACAGGGGGCTGGGGCCAACGTCCTGACTTTC.

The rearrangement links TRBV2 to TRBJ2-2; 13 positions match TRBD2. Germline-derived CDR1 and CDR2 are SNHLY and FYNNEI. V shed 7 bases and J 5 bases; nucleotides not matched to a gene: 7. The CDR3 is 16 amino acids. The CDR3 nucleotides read TGTGCCAGCACCATGACTAGCGGGAGGCTGACCGGGGAGCTGTTTTTT. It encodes CASTMTSGRLTGELFF.

CDR3 sequence (DNA): TGTGCCAGTAGTATCGAGGAGATATATGGCTACACCTTC. Protein sequence: CASSIEEIYGYTF. The chain recombines TRBV19 with TRBJ1-2; no clear D. Per germline, CDR1 LNHDA and CDR2 SQIVND (reference sequence). Trimming shortened V by 3 bases and J by 5 bases, and 10 bases separated the two germline ends. The CDR3 totals 13 residues.

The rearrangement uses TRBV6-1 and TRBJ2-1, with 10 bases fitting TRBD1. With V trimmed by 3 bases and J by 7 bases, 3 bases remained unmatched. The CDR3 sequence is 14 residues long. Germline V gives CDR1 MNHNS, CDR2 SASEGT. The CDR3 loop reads CASSDRQGANEQFF. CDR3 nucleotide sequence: TGTGCCAGCAGTGATCGACAGGGGGCAAATGAGCAGTTCTTC.

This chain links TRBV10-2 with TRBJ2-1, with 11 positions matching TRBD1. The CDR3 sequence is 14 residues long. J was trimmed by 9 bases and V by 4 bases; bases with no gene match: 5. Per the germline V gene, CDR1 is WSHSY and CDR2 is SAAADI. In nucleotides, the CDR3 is TGCGCCAGCAGTGCCGGGACAGGGGGAAGTGAGCAGTTCTTC. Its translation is CASSAGTGGSEQFF.

CDR3 region: CASSLQPGLAYNEQFF. The DNA for the CDR3 is TGTGCCAGCAGCTTACAGCCGGGACTAGCCTACAATGAGCAGTTCTTC. The chain carries TRBV7-6 and TRBJ2-1; 8 bases line up with TRBD2. J was trimmed by 2 bases and V by 2 bases; bases with no gene match: 5. The V gene's germline CDR1 is SGHVS and CDR2 FNYEAQ. CDR3 length: 16 residues.

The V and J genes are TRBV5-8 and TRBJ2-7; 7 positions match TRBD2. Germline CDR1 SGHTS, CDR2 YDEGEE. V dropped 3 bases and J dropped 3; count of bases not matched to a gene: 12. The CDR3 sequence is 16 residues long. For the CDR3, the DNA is TGTGCCAGCAGCTCCCCTGAGGCGGGAGTAAACTACGAGCAGTACTTC. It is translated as CASSSPEAGVNYEQYF. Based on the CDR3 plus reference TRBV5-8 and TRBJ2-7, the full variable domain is EAGVTQSPTHLIKTRGQQATLRCSPISGHTSVYWYQQALGLGLQFLLWYDEGEERNRGNFPPRFSGRQFPNYSSELNVNALELEDSALYLCASSSPEAGVNYEQYFGPGTRLTVT.

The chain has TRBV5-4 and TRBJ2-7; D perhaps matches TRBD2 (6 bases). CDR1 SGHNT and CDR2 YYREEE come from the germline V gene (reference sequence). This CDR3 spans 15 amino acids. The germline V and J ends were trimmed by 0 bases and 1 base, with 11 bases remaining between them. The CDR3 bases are TGTGCCAGCAGCTTGGCTGGGAGGCCATCCTACGAGCAGTACTTC. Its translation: CASSLAGRPSYEQYF.

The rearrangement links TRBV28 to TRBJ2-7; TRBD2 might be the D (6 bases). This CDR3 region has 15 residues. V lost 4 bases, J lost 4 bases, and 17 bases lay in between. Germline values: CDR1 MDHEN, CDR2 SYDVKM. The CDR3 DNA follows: TGTGCCAGCAGTTCGGCGGGAAGGTCCCCGTACGAGCAGTACTTC. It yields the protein CASSSAGRSPYEQYF.

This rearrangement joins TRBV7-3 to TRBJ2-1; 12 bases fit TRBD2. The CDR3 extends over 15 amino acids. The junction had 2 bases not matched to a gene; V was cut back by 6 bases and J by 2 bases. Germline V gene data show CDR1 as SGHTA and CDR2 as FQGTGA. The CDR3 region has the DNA TGTGCCAGCAGGTCTAGCGGGAGGGCCTACAATGAGCAGTTCTTC. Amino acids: CASRSSGRAYNEQFF. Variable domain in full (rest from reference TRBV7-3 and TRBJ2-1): GAGVSQTPSNKVTEKGKYVELRCDPISGHTALYWYRQSLGQGPEFLIYFQGTGAADDSGLPNDRFFAVRPEGSVSTLKIQRTERGDSAVYLCASRSSGRAYNEQFFGPGTRLTVL.

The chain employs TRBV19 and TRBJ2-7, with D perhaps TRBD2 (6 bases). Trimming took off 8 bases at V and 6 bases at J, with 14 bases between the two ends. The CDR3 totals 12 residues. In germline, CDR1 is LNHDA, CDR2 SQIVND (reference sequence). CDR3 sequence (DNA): TGTGCCAGTGGCCGGGAGTATGGCGAGCAGTACTTC. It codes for CASGREYGEQYF.

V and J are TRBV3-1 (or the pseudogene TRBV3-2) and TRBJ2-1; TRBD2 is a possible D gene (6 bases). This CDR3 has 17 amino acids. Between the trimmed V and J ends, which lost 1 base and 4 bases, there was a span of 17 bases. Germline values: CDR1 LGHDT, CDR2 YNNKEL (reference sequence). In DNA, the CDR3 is TGTGCCAGCAGCCAAGTTTTCACGGGAGCGGGTTACAATGAGCAGTTCTTC. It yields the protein CASSQVFTGAGYNEQFF.

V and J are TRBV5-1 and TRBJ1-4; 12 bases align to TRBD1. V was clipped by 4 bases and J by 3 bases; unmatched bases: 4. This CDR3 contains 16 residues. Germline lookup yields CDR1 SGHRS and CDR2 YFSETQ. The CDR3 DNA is TGCGCCAGCAGCAGGGACAGGGGGCCCCCTAATGAAAAACTGTTTTTT. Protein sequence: CASSRDRGPPNEKLFF.

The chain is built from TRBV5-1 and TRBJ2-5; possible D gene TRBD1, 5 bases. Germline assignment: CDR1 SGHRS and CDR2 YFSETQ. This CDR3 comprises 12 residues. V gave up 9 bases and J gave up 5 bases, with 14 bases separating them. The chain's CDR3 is CAILDISETQYF. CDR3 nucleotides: TGCGCCATCCTGGACATTAGCGAGACCCAGTACTTC.

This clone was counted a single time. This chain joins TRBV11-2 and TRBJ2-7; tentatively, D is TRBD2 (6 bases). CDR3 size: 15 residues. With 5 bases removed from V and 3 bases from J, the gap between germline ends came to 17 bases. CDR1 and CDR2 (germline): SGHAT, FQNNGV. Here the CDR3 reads CASSPKAGNFYEQYF. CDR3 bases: TGTGCCAGCAGCCCCAAGGCGGGGAACTTCTACGAGCAGTACTTC. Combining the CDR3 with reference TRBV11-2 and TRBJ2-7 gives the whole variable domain EAGVAQSPRYKIIEKRQSVAFWCNPISGHATLYWYQQILGQGPKLLIQFQNNGVVDDSQLPKDRFSAERLKGVDSTLKIQPAKLEDSAVYLCASSPKAGNFYEQYFGPGTRLTVT.

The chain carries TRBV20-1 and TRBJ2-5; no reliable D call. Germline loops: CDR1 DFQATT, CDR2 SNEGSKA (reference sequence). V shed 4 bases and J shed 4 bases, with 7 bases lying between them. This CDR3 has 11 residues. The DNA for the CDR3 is TGCAGTGCTACCCCCCTAGAGACCCAGTACTTC. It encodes CSATPLETQYF.

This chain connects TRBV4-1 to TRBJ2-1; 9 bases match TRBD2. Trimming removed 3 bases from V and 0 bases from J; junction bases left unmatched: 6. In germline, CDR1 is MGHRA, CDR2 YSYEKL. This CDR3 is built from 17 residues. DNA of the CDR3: TGCGCCAGCAGCCAGGGCAGCGGGAGGAGCTCCTACAATGAGCAGTTCTTC. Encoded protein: CASSQGSGRSSYNEQFF.